These T cell receptor beta chains were read from a single sample in a study of shared clonotypes between healthy human individuals. TCRdb's copy holds only in-frame clones and misses some; the assay was immunoSEQ multiplex PCR. The sample lists about 2.4 million clones; roughly 92% were seen once. The sample comprised naive CD4+ T cells sorted from blood. All receptors come from a man between 18 and 35 years old in good health. CDR3s include the opening cysteine and the closing phenylalanine or tryptophan. Each record gives: D gene, clone size, J gene, V gene, CDR3 protein, CDR3 DNA. A D gene is named only where the DNA matches it firmly. The size of a clone is reported for some rows only, either as once, few or many, or as a class for expanded clones.

>.|.|TRBJ2-7|TRBV27
CASSLNPRGYEQYF
TGTGCCAGCAGTTTGAATCCGAGGGGTTACGAGCAGTACTTC
>.|.|TRBJ2-1|TRBV2
CASSEFSSAYNEQFF
TGTGCCAGCAGTGAATTTTCTAGCGCCTACAATGAGCAGTTCTTC
>TRBD2|few|TRBJ2-1|TRBV5-4
CASSLRSGTIYNEQFF
TGTGCCAGCAGCTTGCGGTCCGGGACTATTTACAATGAGCAGTTCTTC
>.|.|TRBJ1-2|TRBV10-1
CASSESGQTNYGYTF
TGCGCCAGCAGTGAGTCGGGGCAGACCAACTATGGCTACACCTTC
>.|.|TRBJ2-7|TRBV19
CASSIGRSYEQYF
TGTGCCAGTAGTATAGGCAGGTCCTACGAGCAGTACTTC
>.|.|TRBJ2-1|TRBV18
CASSPSGGPSSYNEQFF
TGTGCCAGCTCACCTTCGGGTGGCCCGAGCTCCTACAATGAGCAGTTCTTC
>.|.|TRBJ2-7|TRBV7-2
CASSLRYVSEQYF
TGTGCCAGCAGCTTACGATATGTCTCCGAGCAGTACTTC
>.|.|TRBJ1-4|TRBV2
CASSEGGAAWGEKLFF
TGTGCCAGCAGTGAAGGGGGCGCTGCCTGGGGGGAAAAACTGTTTTTT
>.|.|TRBJ1-1|TRBV4-1
CASSQEGTYNTEAFF
TGCGCCAGCAGCCAAGAAGGGACATATAACACTGAAGCTTTCTTT
>TRBD2|.|TRBJ2-2|TRBV19
CASSNSGASGELFF
TGTGCCAGTAGTAACAGCGGGGCGTCCGGGGAGCTGTTTTTT
>TRBD2|.|TRBJ2-5|TRBV6-6
CASSYLRGGGETQYF
TGTGCCAGCAGTTACCTGCGGGGGGGCGGCGAGACCCAGTACTTC
>.|.|TRBJ2-1|TRBV6-8
CASQPHLGGGDSYNEQFF
TGTGCCAGCCAACCTCATCTCGGTGGCGGGGACTCCTACAATGAGCAGTTCTTC
>.|once|TRBJ1-3|TRBV9
CASSVGPQYSGNTIYF
TGTGCCAGCAGCGTAGGGCCACAGTACTCTGGAAACACCATATATTTT
>.|.|TRBJ1-2|TRBV7-3
CASSSGAGDGGYTF
TGTGCCAGCAGCTCGGGGGCCGGGGATGGTGGCTACACCTTC
>.|.|TRBJ2-3|TRBV5-4
CASSPARDMGTDTQYF
TGTGCCAGCAGCCCAGCACGGGACATGGGCACAGATACGCAGTATTTT
>.|.|TRBJ2-7|TRBV7-2
CASSLETGGHYEQYF
TGTGCCAGCAGCTTAGAAACCGGCGGGCACTACGAGCAGTACTTC
>.|.|TRBJ2-2|TRBV9
CASSVQPGPPTGELFF
TGTGCCAGCAGCGTACAACCGGGCCCACCAACCGGGGAGCTGTTTTTT
>.|.|TRBJ1-5|TRBV6-4
CASSDSGPSNQPQHF
TGTGCCAGCAGTGACTCAGGGCCCAGCAATCAGCCCCAGCATTTT
>TRBD1|.|TRBJ2-4|TRBV25-1
CASSASGQGNIQYF
TGTGCCAGCAGTGCCTCGGGACAGGGAAACATTCAGTACTTC
>TRBD1|.|TRBJ2-3|TRBV5-1
CASSRVPGQGGTTQYTQYF
TGCGCCAGCAGCCGCGTCCCGGGACAGGGGGGTACTACCCAATATACGCAGTATTTT
>.|.|TRBJ1-5|TRBV27
CASRTLEGGVSNQPQHF
TGTGCCAGCAGGACCCTAGAGGGGGGGGTTAGTAATCAGCCCCAGCATTTT
>TRBD2|.|TRBJ2-3|TRBV5-1
CASSLPGLAVTDTQYF
TGCGCCAGCAGCTTGCCGGGACTAGCCGTCACAGATACGCAGTATTTT
>.|.|TRBJ1-2|TRBV28
CASISRAGRGPGAYGYTF
TGTGCCAGCATCTCCCGAGCGGGTCGGGGTCCCGGGGCCTATGGCTACACCTTC
>.|.|TRBJ1-1|TRBV18
CASSPRGLENTEAFF
TGTGCCAGCTCACCCCGAGGACTCGAGAACACTGAAGCTTTCTTT
>TRBD1|.|TRBJ2-3|TRBV19
CASRVPGQTHADTQYF
TGTGCCAGTAGAGTACCGGGACAGACACACGCAGATACGCAGTATTTT
>.|.|TRBJ2-7|TRBV15
CATSRDLTGTSSYEQYF
TGTGCCACCAGCAGAGACCTCACAGGGACGAGCTCCTACGAGCAGTACTTC
>.|.|TRBJ1-1|TRBV2
CASSGENTEAFF
TGTGCCAGCAGCGGCGAGAACACTGAAGCTTTCTTT
>.|.|TRBJ2-7|TRBV6-6
CASSYRMGGASYEQYF
TGTGCCAGCAGTTACCGTATGGGGGGTGCCTCCTACGAGCAGTACTTC
>.|.|TRBJ2-3|TRBV6-6
CASSPTGSTDTQYF
TGTGCCAGCAGCCCGACAGGTAGCACAGATACGCAGTATTTT
>.|.|TRBJ2-3|TRBV4-2
CASSQEWAGDTQYF
TGTGCCAGCAGCCAAGAATGGGCGGGAGATACGCAGTATTTT
>.|.|TRBJ1-2|TRBV5-4
CASSLPEGGYTF
TGTGCCAGCAGCTTGCCTGAAGGGGGCTACACCTTC
>TRBD1|once|TRBJ1-2|TRBV29-1
CSVGEGADGYTF
TGCAGCGTTGGAGAGGGGGCCGATGGCTACACCTTC
>.|once|TRBJ1-2|TRBV7-8
CASSLGSGNYGYTF
TGTGCCAGCAGCTTAGGTAGCGGGAACTATGGCTACACCTTC
>TRBD1|.|TRBJ1-6|TRBV27
CASSVGTVVGSPLHF
TGTGCCAGCAGCGTTGGGACAGTGGTGGGTTCACCCCTCCACTTT
>.|.|TRBJ2-1|TRBV5-1
CASSVTGKDNEQFF
TGCGCCAGCAGCGTCACCGGGAAAGACAATGAGCAGTTCTTC
>.|.|TRBJ1-5|TRBV19
CASSRQVGDQPQHF
TGTGCCAGTAGTAGACAGGTCGGTGATCAGCCCCAGCATTTT
>.|.|TRBJ1-5|TRBV10-2
CASSEPGTPNQPQHF
TGCGCCAGCAGTGAGCCTGGGACGCCCAATCAGCCCCAGCATTTT
>.|.|TRBJ1-5|TRBV21-1
CASSKARQGNSNQPQHF
TGTGCCAGCAGCAAAGCGCGTCAGGGAAATAGCAATCAGCCCCAGCATTTT
>.|.|TRBJ1-4|TRBV6-1
CASSEIGGLGEKLFF
TGTGCCAGCAGTGAAATCGGGGGGCTGGGGGAAAAACTGTTTTTT
>.|few|TRBJ1-1|TRBV28
CASSSPHMNTEAFF
TGTGCCAGCAGCAGCCCACACATGAACACTGAAGCTTTCTTT
>.|.|TRBJ2-5|TRBV7-2
CASSLASRGTGTQYF
TGTGCCAGCAGCTTAGCGAGTAGGGGTACCGGGACCCAGTACTTC
>.|.|TRBJ2-7|TRBV7-8
CASSLETPTYEQYF
TGTGCCAGCAGCTTGGAGACACCGACCTACGAGCAGTACTTC
>.|.|TRBJ2-2|TRBV27
CASSFGTSNTGELFF
TGTGCCAGCAGTTTCGGGACTTCGAACACCGGGGAGCTGTTTTTT
>.|.|TRBJ2-1|TRBV6-4
CASMGGGQYNEQFF
TGTGCCAGCATGGGCGGGGGCCAGTACAATGAGCAGTTCTTC
>TRBD1|.|TRBJ1-1|TRBV15
CATSRRQGVIEAFF
TGTGCCACCAGCAGGAGACAGGGGGTTATTGAAGCTTTCTTT
>.|few|TRBJ1-1|TRBV6-5
CASGIYQNTEAFF
TGTGCCAGCGGGATTTATCAGAACACTGAAGCTTTCTTT
>.|.|TRBJ2-4|TRBV7-8
CASSPTRGYIQYF
TGTGCCAGCAGCCCTACCAGGGGTTACATTCAGTACTTC
>.|.|TRBJ2-5|TRBV19
CASSRGAGETQYF
TGTGCCAGTAGTAGGGGGGCAGGGGAGACCCAGTACTTC
>.|.|TRBJ1-4|TRBV19
CASRTQGAANEKLFF
TGTGCCAGTAGAACCCAGGGTGCTGCTAATGAAAAACTGTTTTTT
>.|.|TRBJ2-3|TRBV7-2
CASSRPPLETQYF
TGTGCCAGCAGCAGACCCCCTCTAGAAACGCAGTATTTT